The 26 T cell receptor beta chains listed next were all sequenced from one sample in a study of cytomegalovirus exposure and HLA in healthy donors. Primers included in the PCR were 60 Vbeta and 13 Jbeta primers. TCRdb keeps only in-frame clones here, not all; method: immunoSEQ multiplex PCR. The table includes 200,000 or so clones, around 77% detected once. Sequencing was performed on PBMCs. These receptors were obtained from a woman in her twenties or thirties in good health and CMV-seronegative.

The CDR3 DNA reads TGTGCCAGCAGTTACCCAGGGTCGGGTGAAGCTTTCTTT. It codes for CASSYPGSGEAFF. This chain links TRBV6-6 with TRBJ1-1; the D gene is possibly TRBD1 (5 bases). Germline V gives CDR1 MNHNY, CDR2 SVGAGI (reference sequence). The length of the CDR3 is 13 residues. V was pared by 2 bases and J by 7 bases, with 11 bases between.

The chain links TRBV6-1 to TRBJ2-3; D possibly corresponds to TRBD1 (6 bases). The ends were cut back, 5 bases at V and 2 bases at J, with 14 bases in the middle. CDR3 length equals 15 residues. CDR1 is MNHNS and CDR2 is SASEGT in the germline V gene. The CDR3 DNA is TGTGCCAGCAGTAGATGGGACACTTACACAGATACGCAGTATTTT. Translated: CASSRWDTYTDTQYF.

The CDR3 region has the DNA TGTGCCAGCAGCGGATACGTTAGCGGGAGAGCCCGGGAGACCCAGTACTTC. Protein product: CASSGYVSGRARETQYF. The gene calls are TRBV7-9 and TRBJ2-5; 9 positions match TRBD2. The germline V gene encodes CDR1 SEHNR and CDR2 FQNEAQ (reference sequence). The length of the CDR3 is 17 residues. J lost 5 bases, V lost 5 bases, and 15 bases had no gene match.

This clone was observed a handful of times. The chain has TRBV19 and TRBJ1-4; D is unclear. Per the germline V gene, CDR1 is LNHDA and CDR2 is SQIVND (reference sequence). V gave up 3 bases and J gave up 6 bases, with 5 bases separating them. This CDR3 has 12 amino acids. CDR3 in DNA: TGTGCCAGTAGTATCGGGTATGAAAAACTGTTTTTT. Encoded protein: CASSIGYEKLFF.

This chain connects TRBV6-1 to TRBJ2-7; 12 positions match TRBD2. This CDR3 contains 18 residues. Germline lookup yields CDR1 MNHNS and CDR2 SASEGT. The V segment lost 4 bases and the J segment 5 bases; nucleotides outside the gene matches: 15. The CDR3 reads CASSGSPPSGRVRDEQYF. The CDR3 DNA is TGTGCCAGCAGTGGGTCCCCCCCTAGCGGGAGGGTAAGAGACGAGCAGTACTTC.

The rearrangement links TRBV10-3 to TRBJ2-3; 9 bases fit TRBD1. The V gene's germline CDR1 is ENHRY and CDR2 SYGVKD. Germline trimming cut 10 bases from V and 2 bases from J; bases unmatched to any gene: 13. There are 16 residues in the CDR3. In DNA form, the CDR3 reads TGTGCCACCCGCGAGAGGACAGGGGCCAACACAGATACGCAGTATTTT. Its protein product is CATRERTGANTDTQYF.

This chain uses TRBV4-1 with TRBJ1-5; TRBD1 is a possible D gene (5 bases). The CDR3 has 13 residues. Germline lookup yields CDR1 MGHRA and CDR2 YSYEKL. With 4 bases removed from V and 6 bases from J, the gap between germline ends came to 10 bases. In DNA form, the CDR3 reads TGCGCCAGCAGCCTCTCTCAGGGTCAGCCCCAGCATTTT. Its protein product is CASSLSQGQPQHF.

The V call is TRBV5-1, the J call TRBJ2-2; 11 nucleotides line up with TRBD1. Losses at the gene ends were 2 bases for V and 10 bases for J; bases not matched to a gene: 4. Germline assignment: CDR1 SGHRS and CDR2 YFSETQ. The CDR3 has 14 residues. DNA of the CDR3: TGCGCCAGCAGCTTAGGACAGGGGGCGGAGGAGCTGTTTTTT. Translating it yields CASSLGQGAEELFF.

This clone appeared once. This chain uses TRBV7-2 with TRBJ2-7; 9 nucleotides line up with TRBD2. Trimming cost V 3 bases and J 5 bases; bases outside gene matches: 8. Germline V CDR1 and CDR2: SGHTA, FQGNSA. This CDR3 is 15 amino acids long. The CDR3 loop is CASSFLRGGVDEQYF. The CDR3, as DNA: TGTGCCAGCAGCTTTCTGCGGGGGGGGGTGGACGAGCAGTACTTC. Combining the CDR3 with reference TRBV7-2 and TRBJ2-7 gives the whole variable domain GAGVSQSPSNKVTEKGKDVELRCDPISGHTALYWYRQSLGQGLEFLIYFQGNSAPDKSGLPSDRFSAERTGGSVSTLTIQRTQQEDSAVYLCASSFLRGGVDEQYFGPGTRLTVT.

In this sample, this clone turned up a few times. This chain joins TRBV14 and TRBJ1-2; D is undetermined. Trimming took 0 bases from V and 8 from J, leaving 16 bases between them. CDR1 and CDR2 from the germline V gene are SGHDN and FVKESK. The CDR3 extends over 15 amino acids. The CDR3 nucleotides are TGTGCCAGCAGCCAAGATCGCCCGGGTGCGTACGGCTACACCTTC. Translated: CASSQDRPGAYGYTF.

This clone turned up a few times. This sequence joins TRBV6-4 and TRBJ2-6; possible D gene TRBD1, 6 bases. Germline CDR1 and CDR2: MRHNA and SNTAGT. The CDR3 consists of 15 residues. The V gene lost 3 bases and the J gene lost 0 bases, with 6 bases spanning the gap. The CDR3 is CASSEDSSGANVLTF. DNA for the CDR3: TGTGCCAGCAGTGAGGACAGCTCTGGGGCCAACGTCCTGACTTTC.

To note about this clone: At one of its ends the junction is not consistent with the germline gene, which may arise from a read error. The chain couples TRBV7-8 to TRBJ2-6; 8 positions match TRBD1. The CDR3 is 19 amino acids. Germline V lookup: CDR1 SGHVS, CDR2 FQNEAQ. The CDR3 coding sequence is TGTGCCAGCAGCGCCAGGGGGCTAGCGCGAGTCTCTGGGGCCAACGTCCTAACTTTC. Protein: CASSARGLARVSGANVLTF.

This clone was counted a single time. This chain uses TRBV25-1 with TRBJ2-5; D is ambiguous. The CDR3 covers 11 residues. CDR1 MGHDK and CDR2 SYGVNS come from the germline V gene. V shed 3 bases and J shed 9 bases, with 8 bases lying between them. This CDR3 is CASSDRESQYF. CDR3 nucleotide sequence: TGTGCCAGCAGTGATCGCGAGTCCCAGTACTTC.

The CDR3 DNA reads as TGTGCCAGCAGTTTAAGCGGGGGGGACTCTTACGAGCAGTACTTC. It translates to CASSLSGGDSYEQYF. The chain has TRBV27 and TRBJ2-7; TRBD2 matches at 10 bases. The J segment lost 4 bases and the V segment lost 2 bases, leaving 5 bases of the junction unmatched. Germline V gives CDR1 MNHEY, CDR2 SMNVEV (reference sequence). This CDR3 is 15 amino acids long.

The V gene is TRBV6-1, the J gene TRBJ1-5; the D is unclear. Germline V lookup: CDR1 MNHNS, CDR2 SASEGT. The CDR3 has 14 amino acids. Trimming stripped 6 bases from V and 0 bases from J, with 9 bases between. CDR3 loop: CASRAVVSNQPQHF. The CDR3 DNA is TGTGCCAGCAGGGCGGTAGTTAGCAATCAGCCCCAGCATTTT.

A few counts support this clone. The chain uses TRBV30 and TRBJ2-5; D perhaps matches TRBD1 (5 bases). Trimming shortened V by 4 bases and J by 0 bases, and 15 bases separated the two germline ends. CDR1 and CDR2 (germline): GTSNPN, SVGIG (reference sequence). The CDR3 runs 15 residues. The CDR3 DNA sequence: TGTGCCTGGAAGCTGCAGGGCCCCTACCAAGAGACCCAGTACTTC. Its protein product is CAWKLQGPYQETQYF.

The rearrangement links TRBV10-3 to TRBJ2-1; tentative D call: TRBD2 (6 bases). V was clipped by 3 bases and J by 9 bases, with 12 bases between them. This CDR3 contains 13 residues. Germline CDR1 reads ENHRY; CDR2 reads SYGVKD. Here the CDR3 DNA reads TGTGCCATCAGTGAATCCTACGGGGGTGAGCAGTTCTTC. Protein product: CAISESYGGEQFF.

This chain uses TRBV7-9 with TRBJ2-1; 8 nucleotides line up with TRBD2. This CDR3 spans 17 amino acids. V lost 4 bases, J lost 4 bases, and 12 bases stayed unmatched. Germline V gene data show CDR1 as SEHNR and CDR2 as FQNEAQ (reference sequence). CDR3 sequence: CASSSLAGALSYNEQFF. CDR3 DNA sequence: TGTGCCAGCAGCTCCCTAGCGGGTGCCCTCTCGTACAATGAGCAGTTCTTC.

The rearrangement uses TRBV4-1 and TRBJ2-2; 8 nucleotides line up with TRBD1. The CDR3 sequence is 14 residues long. Unmatched junction bases numbered 3, after V lost 4 bases and J lost 5 bases. Germline CDR1 and CDR2: MGHRA and YSYEKL. The CDR3 DNA reads as TGCGCCAGCAGCCTGTGGACAGGGACCGGGGAGCTGTTTTTT. As protein: CASSLWTGTGELFF.

The J gene is TRBJ2-7, the V gene TRBV13; D unclear. The CDR3 has 14 amino acids. Trimming pared 0 bases from V and 2 bases from J, leaving 8 bases between. Germline V gives CDR1 PRHDT, CDR2 FYEKMQ (reference sequence). The DNA of the CDR3 is TGTGCCAGCAGCTTAGGGCGTCGAGCCTACGAGCAGTACTTC. It is translated as CASSLGRRAYEQYF.

The rearrangement uses TRBV2 and TRBJ1-3, with D tentatively TRBD1 (5 bases). Germline V gives CDR1 SNHLY, CDR2 FYNNEI. V was cut by 3 bases and J by 0 bases, with 12 bases left in between. This CDR3 spans 16 amino acids. The CDR3 protein is CASSEEGPRSGNTIYF. As DNA, the CDR3 is TGTGCCAGCAGTGAGGAGGGGCCCCGCTCTGGAAACACCATATATTTT. Looking up the rest from reference TRBV2 and TRBJ1-3 gives the full variable domain: EPEVTQTPSHQVTQMGQEVILRCVPISNHLYFYWYRQILGQKVEFLVSFYNNEISEKSEIFDDQFSVERPDGSNFTLKIRSTKLEDSAMYFCASSEEGPRSGNTIYFGEGSWLTVV.

In its sample, this clone was seen a few times. The chain recombines TRBV29-1 with TRBJ1-4; D is ambiguous. CDR1 and CDR2 (germline): SQVTM, ANQGSEA. Trimming took 5 bases from V and 0 from J, leaving 10 bases between them. The CDR3 consists of 14 residues. The CDR3 nucleotides are TGCAGCGTTCTCCTGAGGGCAACTAATGAAAAACTGTTTTTT. Its protein is CSVLLRATNEKLFF.

The chain links TRBV6-5 to TRBJ1-4; TRBD1 agrees at 8 bases. The trim removed 5 bases at V and 6 bases at J, leaving 8 bases unmatched. Per the germline V gene, CDR1 is MNHEY and CDR2 is SVGAGI. The CDR3 runs to 15 residues. This CDR3 is CASSTPGGGDEKLFF. The CDR3 nucleotides read TGTGCCAGCAGTACTCCAGGGGGCGGAGATGAAAAACTGTTTTTT.

The V and J genes are TRBV28 and TRBJ2-3; D unclear. Trimming cost V 2 bases and J 6 bases, with 12 bases left between them. This CDR3 has 14 residues. CDR1 is MDHEN and CDR2 is SYDVKM in the germline V gene. DNA of the CDR3: TGTGCCAGCAGTTTAGTTTTAGGAGTGGATACGCAGTATTTT. Translating it yields CASSLVLGVDTQYF.

The chain combines TRBV6-1 with TRBJ2-1; 10 bases map to TRBD2. The germline V gene has CDR1 MNHNS and CDR2 SASEGT. J lost 10 bases, V lost 3 bases, and 9 bases had no gene match. The CDR3 is 15 amino acids. The CDR3 loop is CASSDLAGEFSEQFF. The CDR3 region has the DNA TGTGCCAGCAGTGACCTAGCGGGGGAGTTCTCGGAGCAGTTCTTC.

This chain connects TRBV2 to TRBJ1-3, with D possibly matching TRBD1 (5 bases). The length of the CDR3 is 15 residues. Germline CDR1 is SNHLY and CDR2 is FYNNEI. V lost 8 bases, J lost 1 base, and 15 bases lay in between. CDR3 sequence (DNA): TGTGCCAGCGGGGGGTTGGTTACATCTGGAAACACCATATATTTT. Translating gives CASGGLVTSGNTIYF.